Here is one TCR beta chain with its context. The data are from a study of blood T cell repertoires in COVID-19. Looking at the study overall: Samples came from the United States, Italy and Spain, spanning acute and convalescent COVID-19. PBMCs, B-cell-depleted T cells, or T cells were the source of the cDNA or gDNA that made up the material.

In the authors' workflow: Scientists estimated how many nucleated cells there were by amplifying reference gene primers. Produced via immunoSEQ multiplex PCR; TCRdb's table is partial and in-frame only. The V and J calls and clone size were taken over from that table, and D and trimming were inferred from the DNA. Of approximately 28,000 clones in the sample, about 85% were seen once. Per the germline V gene, CDR1 is SGHDN and CDR2 is FVKESK. With 4 bases clipped from V and 13 bases from J, the junction kept 9 bases outside the gene matches. CDR3 length equals 14 residues. The chain uses TRBV14 and TRBJ1-6; 8 bases are shared with TRBD1. The sequenced material came from peripheral blood. The TCR sequence derives from a woman aged 55-69 years with acute or convalescent COVID-19. The CDR3 nucleotides read TGTGCCAGCAGCCGGCGGGGACAGGATAGTCCCCTCCACTTT. Its translation: CASSRRGQDSPLHF.